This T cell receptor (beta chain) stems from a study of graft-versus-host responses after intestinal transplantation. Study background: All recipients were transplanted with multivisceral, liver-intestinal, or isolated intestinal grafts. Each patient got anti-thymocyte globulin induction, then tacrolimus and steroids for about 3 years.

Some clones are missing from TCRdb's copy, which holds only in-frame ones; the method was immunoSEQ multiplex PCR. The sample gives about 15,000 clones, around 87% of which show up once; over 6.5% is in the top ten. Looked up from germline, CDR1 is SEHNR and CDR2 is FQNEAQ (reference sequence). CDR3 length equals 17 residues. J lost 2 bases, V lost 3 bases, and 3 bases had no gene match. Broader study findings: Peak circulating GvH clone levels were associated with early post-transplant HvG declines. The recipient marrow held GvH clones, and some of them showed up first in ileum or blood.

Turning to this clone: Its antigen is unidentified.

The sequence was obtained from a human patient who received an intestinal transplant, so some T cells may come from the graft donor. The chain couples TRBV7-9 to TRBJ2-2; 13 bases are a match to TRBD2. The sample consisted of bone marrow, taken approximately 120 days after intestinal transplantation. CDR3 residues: CASSLGLAGYNTGELFF. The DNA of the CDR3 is TGTGCCAGCAGCTTGGGACTAGCGGGATATAACACCGGGGAGCTGTTTTTT.